These 32 T cell receptor beta chains originate from one sample sequenced in a study of blood T cell repertoires in COVID-19. Using immunoSEQ multiplex PCR, the repertoire was profiled, and TCRdb retains in-frame clones only, with some absent. In the table there are around 310,000 clones, approximately 90% of which are singletons. The sequenced sample consisted of peripheral blood. These receptor sequences come from a woman aged 25 to 45 with COVID-19, enrolled during active disease.

This chain joins TRBV6-5 and TRBJ2-4, with TRBD2 as a possible D gene (6 bases). This CDR3 region has 14 residues. Between the trimmed V and J ends, which lost 6 bases and 7 bases, there was a span of 16 bases. The germline CDR1 and CDR2 sequences are MNHEY and SVGAGI. For the CDR3, the DNA is TGTGCCAGCAGCAAGGAGGGGTCAACGAACATTCAGTACTTC. As protein: CASSKEGSTNIQYF.

The chain couples TRBV30 to TRBJ2-7, with 11 bases matching TRBD1. This CDR3 region has 15 residues. Germline assignment: CDR1 GTSNPN and CDR2 SVGIG (reference sequence). The V segment lost 3 bases and the J segment 4 bases; nucleotides outside the gene matches: 8. CDR3 region: CAWRLFGTGGYEQYF. The CDR3 DNA sequence: TGTGCCTGGAGACTTTTCGGGACAGGGGGGTACGAGCAGTACTTC.

This rearrangement joins TRBV5-5 to TRBJ2-1, with 7 bases matching TRBD1. Germline CDR1 SGHKS, CDR2 YYEKEE (reference sequence). This CDR3 has 15 amino acids. J lost 10 bases, V lost 3 bases, and 13 bases had no gene match. The CDR3 region is CASSWGQTLGEEQFF. The CDR3 DNA reads as TGTGCCAGCAGCTGGGGACAGACCCTAGGGGAGGAGCAGTTCTTC.

The chain employs TRBV12-3 or TRBV12-4 and TRBJ1-5; tentatively, D is TRBD1 (5 bases). Trimming stripped 4 bases from V and 3 bases from J, with 7 bases between. The CDR3 covers 13 residues. The CDR3 nucleotides read TGTGCCAGCAGTTGGACACTCAATCAGCCCCAGCATTTT. Protein product: CASSWTLNQPQHF.

The V and J genes are TRBV5-4 and TRBJ2-5; unclear D gene. With 4 bases removed from V and 2 bases from J, the gap between germline ends came to 9 bases. Germline CDR1 and CDR2: SGHNT and YYREEE (reference sequence). The CDR3 extends over 13 amino acids. CDR3 sequence: CASSEVGQETQYF. The CDR3, as DNA: TGTGCCAGCAGCGAGGTAGGACAAGAGACCCAGTACTTC.

The V call is TRBV5-1, the J call TRBJ2-1; 8 bases align to TRBD2. This CDR3 region has 15 residues. In germline, CDR1 is SGHRS, CDR2 YFSETQ. The junction had 6 bases not matched to a gene; V was cut back by 2 bases and J by 5 bases. CDR3 nucleotides: TGCGCCAGCAGCTTACCACTAGCGGTTAACAATGAGCAGTTCTTC. It specifies CASSLPLAVNNEQFF. Supplemented by reference TRBV5-1 and TRBJ2-1, the full variable domain reads KAGVTQTPRYLIKTRGQQVTLSCSPISGHRSVSWYQQTPGQGLQFLFEYFSETQRNKGNFPGRFSGRQFSNSRSEMNVSTLELGDSALYLCASSLPLAVNNEQFFGPGTRLTVL.

V is TRBV28 and J is TRBJ1-2; D ambiguous. This CDR3 is 15 amino acids long. Between the trimmed V and J ends, which lost 3 bases and 1 base, there was a span of 12 bases. From germline, CDR1 is MDHEN and CDR2 SYDVKM. This CDR3 reads CASSFRGFVNYGYTF. The CDR3 DNA sequence: TGTGCCAGCAGTTTTCGAGGGTTTGTTAACTATGGCTACACCTTC.

The V and J genes are TRBV5-1 and TRBJ1-1, with 7 bases fitting TRBD1. This CDR3 region has 14 residues. Germline V CDR1 and CDR2: SGHRS, YFSETQ. The junction had 4 bases not matched to a gene; V was cut back by 4 bases and J by 1 base. CDR3 sequence: CASSTTGWNTEAFF. The CDR3 DNA follows: TGCGCCAGCAGCACGACAGGGTGGAACACTGAAGCTTTCTTT.

The chain combines TRBV11-2 with TRBJ2-2; weak D call: TRBD2 (5 bases). Trimming removed 0 bases at V and 4 bases at J, with 9 bases between. Germline CDR1 is SGHAT and CDR2 is FQNNGV. The CDR3 totals 15 residues. The CDR3 DNA sequence: TGTGCCAGCAGCTTAGAGGGAGTGGCCACCGGGGAGCTGTTTTTT. It translates to CASSLEGVATGELFF.

J is TRBJ2-2 and V is TRBV5-1; a possible D gene is TRBD1 (6 bases). The CDR3 spans 14 residues. The germline V gene encodes CDR1 SGHRS and CDR2 YFSETQ. V gave up 2 bases and J gave up 4 bases, with 9 bases separating them. The CDR3 DNA is TGCGCCAGCAGCTTAGGGACACCCACCGGGGAGCTGTTTTTT. Amino acids: CASSLGTPTGELFF.

V usage is TRBV28 and J usage is TRBJ2-7; a possible D gene is TRBD1 (6 bases). Looked up from germline, CDR1 is MDHEN and CDR2 is SYDVKM. V dropped 5 bases and J dropped 0 bases, with 20 bases sitting between them. There are 17 residues in the CDR3. For the CDR3, the DNA is TGTGCCAGCAGTCCGGCGGCACAGGGTATCATCTCCTACGAGCAGTACTTC. Its translation: CASSPAAQGIISYEQYF.

This clone was observed once. The chain joins TRBV19 to TRBJ1-5; tentative D call: TRBD1 (6 bases). Germline V lookup: CDR1 LNHDA, CDR2 SQIVND (reference sequence). Trimming took off 6 bases at V and 0 bases at J, with 9 bases between the two ends. CDR3 size: 14 residues. CDR3 protein: CASRRQDSNQPQHF. In DNA form, the CDR3 reads TGTGCCAGTAGGCGACAGGATAGCAATCAGCCCCAGCATTTT.

V gene TRBV7-8 combines with J gene TRBJ2-2; TRBD1 matches 10 bases. Germline CDR1 SGHVS, CDR2 FQNEAQ. V gave up 5 bases and J gave up 6 bases; unmatched junction bases: 15. The CDR3 length is 18 residues. The CDR3 region has the DNA TGTGCCAGCAGCATCCTGACAGGGGGCGCGTCCATAGCCGGGGAGCTGTTTTTT. Its protein product is CASSILTGGASIAGELFF.

This chain joins TRBV20-1 and TRBJ2-6; a possible D gene is TRBD1 (6 bases). This CDR3 spans 15 amino acids. CDR1 is DFQATT and CDR2 is SNEGSKA in the germline V gene (reference sequence). Trimming stripped 3 bases from V and 0 bases from J, with 9 bases between. CDR3 DNA sequence: TGCAGTGCTAGTACAGGGATCTCTGGGGCCAACGTCCTGACTTTC. As protein: CSASTGISGANVLTF.

The genes are TRBV11-1 and TRBJ2-7; D gene unclear. The CDR3 extends over 13 amino acids. Germline values: CDR1 SGHAT, CDR2 FQDESV (reference sequence). V lost 3 bases, J lost 2 bases, and 8 bases lay in between. CDR3 DNA: TGTGCCAGCAGCTTGGGCAGCACCTACGAGCAGTACTTC. Its translation is CASSLGSTYEQYF.

The chain combines TRBV4-3 with TRBJ1-3, with 7 bases matching TRBD1. Trimming removed 1 base from V and 2 bases from J; junction bases left unmatched: 2. There are 15 residues in the CDR3. The germline gives CDR1 LGHNA, CDR2 YSLEER. CDR3 DNA: TGCGCCAGCAGCCAAGGGGGGACAGCTGGAAACACCATATATTTT. Residues: CASSQGGTAGNTIYF.

This sequence joins TRBV28 and TRBJ1-5; tentative D call: TRBD1 (6 bases). CDR3 length: 14 amino acids. The germline V and J ends were trimmed by 5 bases and 4 bases, with 12 bases remaining between them. CDR1 is MDHEN and CDR2 is SYDVKM in the germline V gene. In nucleotides, the CDR3 is TGTGCCAGCAGTCAGGGACACTCAAATCAGCCCCAGCATTTT. It translates to CASSQGHSNQPQHF.

The genes are TRBV7-2 and TRBJ2-2, with D hard to call. The CDR3 consists of 12 residues. The V end was cut by 7 bases, the J end by 5 bases, with 8 bases between. Germline CDR1 is SGHTA and CDR2 is FQGNSA. The CDR3 DNA is TGTGCCAGCAACTTCCGGACCGGGGAGCTGTTTTTT. Translated, it gives CASNFRTGELFF.

The chain couples TRBV5-1 to TRBJ2-2, with 7 bases matching TRBD1. The CDR3 is 16 amino acids. Trimming removed 1 base from V and 8 bases from J; junction bases left unmatched: 11. Germline values: CDR1 SGHRS, CDR2 YFSETQ. The CDR3 DNA reads TGCGCCAGCAGCTTGATGGACAGGCCCCCTGCGGGGGAGCTGTTTTTT. Amino acids: CASSLMDRPPAGELFF.

The rearrangement links TRBV19 to TRBJ1-5; 12 nucleotides align to TRBD1. From germline, CDR1 is LNHDA and CDR2 SQIVND (reference sequence). CDR3 length: 13 amino acids. The V segment lost 7 bases and the J segment 7 bases; nucleotides outside the gene matches: 2. The CDR3 nucleotides read TGTGCCAGTAAGGGACAGGGGGCCCAGCCCCAGCATTTT. Protein sequence: CASKGQGAQPQHF. The full variable domain, in which reference TRBV19 and TRBJ1-5 provide the parts outside the CDR3, is DGGITQSPKYLFRKEGQNVTLSCEQNLNHDAMYWYRQDPGQGLRLIYYSQIVNDFQKGDIAEGYSVSREKKESFPLTVTSAQKNPTAFYLCASKGQGAQPQHFGDGTRLSIL.

The V call is TRBV6-6, the J call TRBJ1-1, with 7 bases that match TRBD1. The CDR3 contains 12 residues. Germline-derived CDR1 and CDR2 are MNHNY and SVGAGI (reference sequence). V was clipped by 0 bases and J by 11 bases; unmatched bases: 3. This chain's CDR3 is CASSYSQGVAFF. CDR3 DNA: TGTGCCAGCAGTTACTCCCAGGGGGTCGCTTTCTTT.

The CDR3 coding sequence is TGTGCCTTGGGTTATAGCAATCAGCCCCAGCATTTT. This codes for CALGYSNQPQHF. The chain carries TRBV30 and TRBJ1-5; no clear D gene. V was trimmed by 7 bases and J by 0 bases, leaving 7 bases between them. CDR3 length equals 12 residues. Germline V gene sequence: CDR1 GTSNPN, CDR2 SVGIG (reference sequence).

V and J are TRBV7-9 and TRBJ2-7; D remains ambiguous. V was shortened by 5 bases and J by 0 bases, with 17 bases between the two germline ends. Per germline, CDR1 SEHNR and CDR2 FQNEAQ (reference sequence). The CDR3 length is 16 residues. CDR3 bases: TGTGCCAGCAGCAATTACCCAAACACCCTCTCCTACGAGCAGTACTTC. Amino acids: CASSNYPNTLSYEQYF.

This clone was detected once. The J gene is TRBJ2-6, the V gene TRBV13, with D possibly being TRBD1 (6 bases). Germline CDR1 and CDR2: PRHDT and FYEKMQ (reference sequence). V was pared by 5 bases and J by 0 bases, with 17 bases between. CDR3 length: 18 amino acids. The CDR3 nucleotides are TGTGCCAGCAGCGAAAGAACTGACAGGCCCTCTGGGGCCAACGTCCTGACTTTC. Protein product: CASSERTDRPSGANVLTF. Variable domain in full (rest from reference TRBV13 and TRBJ2-6): AAGVIQSPRHLIKEKRETATLKCYPIPRHDTVYWYQQGPGQDPQFLISFYEKMQSDKGSIPDRFSAQQFSDYHSELNMSSLELGDSALYFCASSERTDRPSGANVLTFGAGSRLTVL.

The rearrangement links TRBV2 to TRBJ2-7; 11 bases align to TRBD2. Trimming took 8 bases from V and 3 from J; bases not matched to a gene: 9. CDR1 and CDR2 from the germline V gene are SNHLY and FYNNEI. CDR3 length: 15 amino acids. The CDR3, as DNA: TGTGCCAGCGATAAAAAGACTAGCGGGATCTACGAGCAGTACTTC. Protein sequence: CASDKKTSGIYEQYF.

CDR3 region: CASSQGGNGGTGELFF. Written as DNA, the CDR3 is TGTGCCAGCAGCCAAGGGGGGAACGGGGGCACCGGGGAGCTGTTTTTT. The genes are TRBV14 and TRBJ2-2; the D gene is possibly TRBD2 (6 bases). The CDR3 length is 16 residues. CDR1 is SGHDN, CDR2 FVKESK, per germline. The V end lost 1 base, the J end lost 4 bases, and 13 bases lay between the germline ends. The full variable domain, with the rest looked up from reference TRBV14 and TRBJ2-2, is EAGVTQFPSHSVIEKGQTVTLRCDPISGHDNLYWYRRVMGKEIKFLLHFVKESKQDESGMPNNRFLAERTGGTYSTLKVQPAELEDSGVYFCASSQGGNGGTGELFFGEGSRLTVL.

This chain connects TRBV18 to TRBJ2-2; 14 positions match TRBD2. Losses at the gene ends were 2 bases for V and 4 bases for J; bases not matched to a gene: 3. This CDR3 is built from 17 residues. Germline-derived CDR1 and CDR2 are KGHSH and LQKENI. The CDR3 protein is CASSPGTSGRVTGELFF. CDR3 nucleotides: TGTGCCAGCTCACCAGGGACTAGCGGGAGAGTCACCGGGGAGCTGTTTTTT.

The chain is built from TRBV19 and TRBJ2-7, with 12 bases that match TRBD2. Trimming at V came to 3 bases and at J to 1 base, leaving 1 base not matched to a gene. The CDR3 is made up of 15 amino acids. Germline values: CDR1 LNHDA, CDR2 SQIVND (reference sequence). CDR3: CASSMLAGGSYEQYF. The DNA of the CDR3 is TGTGCCAGTAGTATGCTAGCGGGAGGGTCCTACGAGCAGTACTTC.

The genes are TRBV19 and TRBJ2-1; 8 bases agree with TRBD1. With 5 bases clipped from V and 5 bases from J, the junction kept 5 bases outside the gene matches. The CDR3 covers 14 residues. CDR1 is LNHDA and CDR2 is SQIVND in the germline V gene (reference sequence). The CDR3 sequence: CASSSWTGNNEQFF. DNA of the CDR3: TGTGCCAGTAGTTCCTGGACAGGGAACAATGAGCAGTTCTTC.

The rearrangement links TRBV28 to TRBJ2-5, with TRBD2 matching over 8 bases. Unmatched junction bases numbered 14, after V lost 3 bases and J lost 5 bases. The germline V gene encodes CDR1 MDHEN and CDR2 SYDVKM. The CDR3 extends over 17 amino acids. This CDR3 reads CASSFLGLAGHRETQYF. In nucleotides, the CDR3 is TGTGCCAGCAGTTTCCTCGGGCTAGCGGGCCATAGGGAGACCCAGTACTTC.

This rearrangement joins TRBV4-1 to TRBJ1-4; D gene uncertain. Trimming removed 6 bases at V and 5 bases at J, with 10 bases between. The CDR3 spans 13 residues. The germline gives CDR1 MGHRA, CDR2 YSYEKL. The CDR3 is CASRVQKNEKLFF. The CDR3 region has the DNA TGCGCCAGCAGGGTACAAAAAAATGAAAAACTGTTTTTT.

This chain uses TRBV4-2 with TRBJ2-1, with D possibly being TRBD1 (5 bases). Per germline, CDR1 LGHNA and CDR2 YNFKEQ. Trimming removed 0 bases at V and 10 bases at J, with 13 bases between. The CDR3 covers 14 residues. The CDR3 is CASSQDKGRREQFF. The CDR3 nucleotides are TGTGCCAGCAGCCAAGATAAGGGGCGTCGGGAGCAGTTCTTC.